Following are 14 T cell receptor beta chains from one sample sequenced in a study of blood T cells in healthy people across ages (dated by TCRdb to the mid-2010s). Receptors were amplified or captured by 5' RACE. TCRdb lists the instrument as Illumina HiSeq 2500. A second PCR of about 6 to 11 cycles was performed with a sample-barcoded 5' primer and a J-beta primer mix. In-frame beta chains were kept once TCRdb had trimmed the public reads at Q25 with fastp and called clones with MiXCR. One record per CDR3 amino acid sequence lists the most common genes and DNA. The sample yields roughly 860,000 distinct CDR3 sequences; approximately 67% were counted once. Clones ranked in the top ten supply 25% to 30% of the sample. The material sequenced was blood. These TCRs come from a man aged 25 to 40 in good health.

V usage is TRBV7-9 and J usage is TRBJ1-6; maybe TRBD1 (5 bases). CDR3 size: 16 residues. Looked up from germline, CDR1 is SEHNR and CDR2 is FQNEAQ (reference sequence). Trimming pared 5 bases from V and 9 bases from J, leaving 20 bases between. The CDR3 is CASSPGHSGAVSPLHF. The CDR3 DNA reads TGTGCCAGCAGCCCCGGACACTCTGGGGCAGTTTCACCCCTCCACTTT.

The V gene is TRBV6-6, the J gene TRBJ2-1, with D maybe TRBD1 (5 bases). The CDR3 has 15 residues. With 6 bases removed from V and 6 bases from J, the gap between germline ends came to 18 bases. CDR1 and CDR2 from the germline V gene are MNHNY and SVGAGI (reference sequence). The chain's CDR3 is CASRQRAGKFNEQFF. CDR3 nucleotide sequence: TGTGCCAGCAGACAACGGGCAGGGAAGTTCAATGAGCAGTTCTTC.

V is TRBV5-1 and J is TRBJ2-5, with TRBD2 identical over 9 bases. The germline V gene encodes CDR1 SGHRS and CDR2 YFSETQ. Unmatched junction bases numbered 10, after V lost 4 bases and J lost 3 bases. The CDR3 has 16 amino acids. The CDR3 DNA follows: TGCGCCAGCAGCCCCAGACTAGCGGAGAGGGAAGAGACCCAGTACTTC. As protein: CASSPRLAEREETQYF.

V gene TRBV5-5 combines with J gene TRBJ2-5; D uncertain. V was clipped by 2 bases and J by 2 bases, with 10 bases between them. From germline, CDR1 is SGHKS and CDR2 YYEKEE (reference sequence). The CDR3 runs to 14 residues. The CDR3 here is CASSFELQQETQYF. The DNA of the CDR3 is TGTGCCAGCAGCTTCGAACTGCAGCAAGAGACCCAGTACTTC.

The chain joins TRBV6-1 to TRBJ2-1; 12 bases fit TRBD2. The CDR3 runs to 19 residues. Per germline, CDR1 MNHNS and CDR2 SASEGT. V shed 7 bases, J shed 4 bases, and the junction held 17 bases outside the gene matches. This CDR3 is CASIPGPVTSGGDYNEQFF. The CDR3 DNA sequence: TGTGCCAGCATCCCCGGGCCCGTGACTAGCGGGGGCGATTACAATGAGCAGTTCTTC.

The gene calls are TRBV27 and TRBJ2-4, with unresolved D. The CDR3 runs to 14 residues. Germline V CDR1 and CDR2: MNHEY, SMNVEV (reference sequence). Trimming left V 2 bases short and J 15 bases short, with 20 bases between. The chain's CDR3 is CASSLGLLNYERYF. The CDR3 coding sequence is TGTGCCAGCAGTTTAGGCCTTTTGAACTACGAGCGGTACTTC.

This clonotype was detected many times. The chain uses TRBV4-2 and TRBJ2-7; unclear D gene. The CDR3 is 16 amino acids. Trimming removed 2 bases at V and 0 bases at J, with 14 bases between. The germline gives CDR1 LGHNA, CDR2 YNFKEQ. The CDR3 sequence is CASSQRAHDTSYEQYF. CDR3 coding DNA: TGTGCCAGCAGCCAACGAGCTCACGACACCTCCTACGAGCAGTACTTC.

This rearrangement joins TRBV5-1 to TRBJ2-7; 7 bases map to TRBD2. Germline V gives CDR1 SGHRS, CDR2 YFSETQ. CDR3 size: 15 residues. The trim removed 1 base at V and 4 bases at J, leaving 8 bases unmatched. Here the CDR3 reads CASSLRAEAGYEQYF. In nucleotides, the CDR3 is TGCGCCAGCAGCTTGAGGGCAGAAGCGGGATACGAGCAGTACTTC.

The CDR3 spells CASSDTGDIGGKEKLFF. CDR3 DNA sequence: TGTGCCAGCAGCGACACAGGGGATATAGGAGGGAAGGAAAAACTGTTTTTT. The chain joins TRBV21-1 to TRBJ1-4; TRBD1 reflects the table's D call only, with no check against the DNA. TRBV21-1 is deemed a pseudogene. The CDR3 spans 17 residues.

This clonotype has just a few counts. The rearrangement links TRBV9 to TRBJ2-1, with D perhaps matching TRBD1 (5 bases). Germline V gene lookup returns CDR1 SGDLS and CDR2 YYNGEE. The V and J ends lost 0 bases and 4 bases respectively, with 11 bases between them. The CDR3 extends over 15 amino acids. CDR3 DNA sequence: TGTGCCAGCAGCGTAGGGCAGGGTCCTTACAATGAGCAGTTCTTC. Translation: CASSVGQGPYNEQFF.

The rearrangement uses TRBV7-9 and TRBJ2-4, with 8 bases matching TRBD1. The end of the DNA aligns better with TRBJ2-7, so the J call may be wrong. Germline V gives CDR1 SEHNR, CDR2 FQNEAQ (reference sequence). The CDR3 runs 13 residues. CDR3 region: CASSPRQGNEQYF. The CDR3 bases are TGTGCCAGCAGCCCTCGACAGGGGAACGAGCAGTACTTC.

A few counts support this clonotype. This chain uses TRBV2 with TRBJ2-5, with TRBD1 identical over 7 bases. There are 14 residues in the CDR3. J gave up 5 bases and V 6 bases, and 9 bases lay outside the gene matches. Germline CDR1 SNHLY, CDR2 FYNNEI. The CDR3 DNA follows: TGTGCCAGCAGCCCCTCAGGGGGTCGGGAGACCCAGTACTTC. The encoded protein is CASSPSGGRETQYF.

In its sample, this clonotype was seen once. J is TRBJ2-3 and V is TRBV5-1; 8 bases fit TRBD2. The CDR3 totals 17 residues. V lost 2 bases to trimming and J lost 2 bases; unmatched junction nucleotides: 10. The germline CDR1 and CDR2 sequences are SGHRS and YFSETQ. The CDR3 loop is CASSFIEAGALTDTQYF. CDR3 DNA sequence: TGCGCCAGCAGCTTCATTGAAGCGGGGGCCCTCACAGATACGCAGTATTTT.

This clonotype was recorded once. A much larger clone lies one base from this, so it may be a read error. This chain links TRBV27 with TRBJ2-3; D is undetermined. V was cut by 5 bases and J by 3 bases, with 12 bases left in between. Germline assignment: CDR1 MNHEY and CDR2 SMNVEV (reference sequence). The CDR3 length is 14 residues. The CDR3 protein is CASSVKAATDTQYF. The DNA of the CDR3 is TGTGCCAGCAGTGTGAAGGCAGCGACAGATACGCAGTATTTT.